This T cell receptor beta chain comes out of a study of blood T cell repertoires in COVID-19. The CDR3 totals 17 residues. Germline V gene lookup returns CDR1 LNHDA and CDR2 SQIVND (reference sequence). Trimming took 3 bases from V and 4 from J; bases not matched to a gene: 9. Repertoires were generated with immunoSEQ multiplex PCR, while TCRdb's copy carries only in-frame clones and drops some. The table records some 240,000 clones, approximately 85% of them present only once. The V and J genes are TRBV19 and TRBJ1-5, with 10 bases lining up with TRBD1. Input material: peripheral blood. The TCR sequence derives from a woman between 65 and 79 years old with COVID-19, enrolled during active disease. In DNA, the CDR3 is TGTGCCAGTAGTATGCTTTCGGGACAGGGGCAAAATCAGCCCCAGCATTTT. Protein sequence: CASSMLSGQGQNQPQHF.